This section outlines one TCR beta chain sequence together with its context. Its antigen is not known. CDR1 and CDR2 (germline): SEHNR, FQNEAQ (reference sequence). The V end lost 4 bases, the J end lost 3 bases, and 17 bases lay between the germline ends. This CDR3 has 16 residues. These data are taken from a study of cytomegalovirus exposure and HLA in healthy donors. The PCR ran on 60 Vbeta and 13 Jbeta primers. Method: immunoSEQ multiplex PCR; TCRdb's copy keeps in-frame clones and lacks some. The sample includes 120,000 to 150,000 clones, over 75% of them seen just once. Study-level findings and limits: At a 0.05 false discovery rate, a later analysis found some 17,000 TCR beta sequences to be associated with HLA alleles. In a later analysis, parvovirus B19, influenza, CMV and Epstein-Barr virus appeared linked to several top co-occurrence clusters. Data from an earlier analysis indicated that most TCR beta V segments were productive either about 87% or about 30% of the time. Reported results showed that the classifier diagnosed cytomegalovirus status with high specificity and sensitivity.

Sequencing was done on a sample of PBMCs. The gene calls are TRBV7-9 and TRBJ2-3; no reliable D call. The sequence derives from a man aged 40-49 years in good health and CMV-seronegative. CDR3 sequence: CASSSTRVLDTDTQYF. The CDR3 DNA is TGTGCCAGCAGCTCAACCCGGGTGTTAGATACAGATACGCAGTATTTT.